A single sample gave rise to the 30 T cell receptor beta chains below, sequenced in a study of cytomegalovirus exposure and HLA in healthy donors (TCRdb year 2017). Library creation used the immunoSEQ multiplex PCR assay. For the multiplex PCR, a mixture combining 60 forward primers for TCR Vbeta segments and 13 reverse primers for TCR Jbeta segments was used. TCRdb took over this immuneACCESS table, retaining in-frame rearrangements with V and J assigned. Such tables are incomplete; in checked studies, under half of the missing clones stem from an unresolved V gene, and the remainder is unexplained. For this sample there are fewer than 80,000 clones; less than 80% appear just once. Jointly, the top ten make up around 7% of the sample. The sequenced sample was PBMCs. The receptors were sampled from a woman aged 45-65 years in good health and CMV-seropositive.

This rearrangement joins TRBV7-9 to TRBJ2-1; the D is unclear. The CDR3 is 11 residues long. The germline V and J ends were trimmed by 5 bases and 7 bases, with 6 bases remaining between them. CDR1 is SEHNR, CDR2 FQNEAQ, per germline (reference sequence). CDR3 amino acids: CASSISNEQFF. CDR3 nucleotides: TGTGCCAGCAGCATCTCTAATGAGCAGTTCTTC.

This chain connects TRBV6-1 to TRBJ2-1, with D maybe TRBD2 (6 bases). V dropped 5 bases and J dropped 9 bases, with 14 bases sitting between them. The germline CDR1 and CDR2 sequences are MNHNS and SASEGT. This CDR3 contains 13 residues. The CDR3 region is CASSYGTQGEQFF. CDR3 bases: TGTGCCAGCAGTTATGGGACTCAGGGTGAGCAGTTCTTC.

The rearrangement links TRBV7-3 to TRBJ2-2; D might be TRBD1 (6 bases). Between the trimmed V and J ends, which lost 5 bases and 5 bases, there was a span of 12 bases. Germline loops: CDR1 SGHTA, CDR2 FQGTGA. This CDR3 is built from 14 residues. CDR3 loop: CASSRTGKTGELFF. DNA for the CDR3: TGTGCCAGCAGCCGTACAGGGAAGACCGGGGAGCTGTTTTTT.

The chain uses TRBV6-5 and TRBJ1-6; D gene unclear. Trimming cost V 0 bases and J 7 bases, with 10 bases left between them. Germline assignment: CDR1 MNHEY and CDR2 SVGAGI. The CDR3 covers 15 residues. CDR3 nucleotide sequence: TGTGCCAGCAGTTACTCAATCCCCAGGAATTCACCCCTCCACTTT. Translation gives CASSYSIPRNSPLHF.

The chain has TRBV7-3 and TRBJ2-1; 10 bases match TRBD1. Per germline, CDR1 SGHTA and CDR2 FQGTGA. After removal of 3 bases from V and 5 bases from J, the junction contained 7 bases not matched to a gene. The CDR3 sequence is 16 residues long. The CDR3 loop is CASSFTSGTGDNEQFF. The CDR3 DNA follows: TGTGCCAGCAGCTTTACCTCTGGGACAGGGGACAATGAGCAGTTCTTC.

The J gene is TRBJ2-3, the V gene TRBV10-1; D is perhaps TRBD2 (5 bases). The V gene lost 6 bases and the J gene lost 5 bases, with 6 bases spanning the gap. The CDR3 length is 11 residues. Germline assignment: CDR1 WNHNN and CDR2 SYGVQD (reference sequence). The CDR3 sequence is CASSGVDTQYF. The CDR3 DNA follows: TGCGCCAGCAGCGGGGTAGATACGCAGTATTTT.

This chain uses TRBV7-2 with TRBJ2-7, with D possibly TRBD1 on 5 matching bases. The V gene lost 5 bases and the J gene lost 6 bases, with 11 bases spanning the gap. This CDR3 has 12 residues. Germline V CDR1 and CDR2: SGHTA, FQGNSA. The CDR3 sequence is CASSKDRGEQYV. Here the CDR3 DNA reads TGTGCCAGCAGCAAAGACAGAGGCGAGCAGTACGTC.

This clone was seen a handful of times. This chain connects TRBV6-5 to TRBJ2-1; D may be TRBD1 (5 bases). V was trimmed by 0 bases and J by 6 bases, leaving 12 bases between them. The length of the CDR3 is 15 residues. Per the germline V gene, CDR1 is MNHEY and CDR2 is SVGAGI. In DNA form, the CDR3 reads TGTGCCAGCAGTTACTCAGCAGGGTATAGCAATGAGCAGTTCTTC. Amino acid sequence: CASSYSAGYSNEQFF.

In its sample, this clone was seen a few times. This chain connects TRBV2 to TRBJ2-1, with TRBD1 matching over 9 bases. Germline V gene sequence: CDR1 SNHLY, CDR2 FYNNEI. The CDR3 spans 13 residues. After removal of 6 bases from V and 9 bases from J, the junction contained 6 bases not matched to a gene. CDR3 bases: TGTGCCAGCAGGAGGGACAGGGAGGGTGAGCAGTTCTTC. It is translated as CASRRDREGEQFF.

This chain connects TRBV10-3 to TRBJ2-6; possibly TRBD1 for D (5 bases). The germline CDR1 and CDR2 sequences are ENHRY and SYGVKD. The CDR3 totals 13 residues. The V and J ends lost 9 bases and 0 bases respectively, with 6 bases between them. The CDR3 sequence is CAIQDSGANVLTF. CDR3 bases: TGTGCCATACAGGACTCTGGGGCCAACGTCCTGACTTTC.

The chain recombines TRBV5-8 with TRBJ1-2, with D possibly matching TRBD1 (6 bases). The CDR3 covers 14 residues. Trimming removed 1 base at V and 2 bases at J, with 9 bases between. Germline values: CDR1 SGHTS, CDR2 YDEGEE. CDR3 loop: CASSLRQGNYGYTF. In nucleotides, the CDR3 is TGTGCCAGCAGCTTGAGGCAGGGGAACTATGGCTACACCTTC.

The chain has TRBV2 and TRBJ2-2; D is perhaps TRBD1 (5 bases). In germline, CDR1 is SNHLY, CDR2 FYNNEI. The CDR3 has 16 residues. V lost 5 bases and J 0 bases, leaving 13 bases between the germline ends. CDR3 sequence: CASSQSDTTNTGELFF. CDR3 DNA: TGTGCCAGCAGTCAATCGGACACGACGAACACCGGGGAGCTGTTTTTT.

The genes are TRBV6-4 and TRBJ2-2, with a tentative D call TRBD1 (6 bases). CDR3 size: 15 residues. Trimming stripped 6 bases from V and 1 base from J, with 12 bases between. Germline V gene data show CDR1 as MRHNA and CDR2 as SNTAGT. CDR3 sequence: CASSPGQQNTGELFF. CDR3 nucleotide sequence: TGTGCCAGCAGCCCCGGACAGCAGAACACCGGGGAGCTGTTTTTT.

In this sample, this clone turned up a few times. In nucleotides, the CDR3 is TGCGCCAGCAGCCCGCCCCAGGGTGGCAACGAGCAGTACTTC. It translates to CASSPPQGGNEQYF. The chain links TRBV5-1 to TRBJ2-7; D might be TRBD1 (5 bases). Germline loops: CDR1 SGHRS, CDR2 YFSETQ. V was pared by 4 bases and J by 5 bases, with 16 bases between. The CDR3 sequence is 14 residues long.

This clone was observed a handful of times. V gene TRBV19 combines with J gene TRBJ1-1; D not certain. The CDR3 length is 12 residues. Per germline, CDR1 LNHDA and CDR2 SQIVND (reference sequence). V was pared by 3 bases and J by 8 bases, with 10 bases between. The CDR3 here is CASSMGTREAFF. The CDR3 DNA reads TGTGCCAGTAGTATGGGCACACGGGAAGCTTTCTTT.

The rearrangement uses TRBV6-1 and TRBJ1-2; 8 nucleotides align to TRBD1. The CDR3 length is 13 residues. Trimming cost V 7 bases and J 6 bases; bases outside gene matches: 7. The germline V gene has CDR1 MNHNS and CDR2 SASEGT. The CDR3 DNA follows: TGTGCCAGCACCCTGACAGGGGAAGATGGCTACACCTTC. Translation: CASTLTGEDGYTF.

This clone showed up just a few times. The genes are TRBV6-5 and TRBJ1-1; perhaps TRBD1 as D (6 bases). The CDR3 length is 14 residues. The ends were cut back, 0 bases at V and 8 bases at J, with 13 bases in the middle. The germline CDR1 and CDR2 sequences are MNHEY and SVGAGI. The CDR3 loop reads CASSYSPPTGEAFF. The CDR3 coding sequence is TGTGCCAGCAGTTACTCCCCCCCTACAGGGGAAGCTTTCTTT.

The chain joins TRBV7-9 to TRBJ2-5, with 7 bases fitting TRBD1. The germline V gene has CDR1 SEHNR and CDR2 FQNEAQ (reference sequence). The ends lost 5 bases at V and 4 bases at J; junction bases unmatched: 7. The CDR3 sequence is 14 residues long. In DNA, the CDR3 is TGTGCCAGCAGCCGTGTCGACAGGGCAGAGACCCAGTACTTC. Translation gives CASSRVDRAETQYF.

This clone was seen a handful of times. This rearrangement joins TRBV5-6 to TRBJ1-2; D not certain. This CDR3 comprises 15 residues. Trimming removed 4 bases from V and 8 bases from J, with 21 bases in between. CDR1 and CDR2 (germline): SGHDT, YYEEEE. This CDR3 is CASSPGQLRVLGYTF. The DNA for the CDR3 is TGTGCCAGCAGCCCGGGTCAGCTCCGAGTACTCGGCTACACCTTC.

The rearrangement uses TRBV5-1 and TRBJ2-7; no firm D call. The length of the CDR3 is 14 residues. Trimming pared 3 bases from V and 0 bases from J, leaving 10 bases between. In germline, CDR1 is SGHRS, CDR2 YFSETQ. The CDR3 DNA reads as TGCGCCAGCAGCTCTTCGGGTAGCTCCTACGAGCAGTACTTC. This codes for CASSSSGSSYEQYF.

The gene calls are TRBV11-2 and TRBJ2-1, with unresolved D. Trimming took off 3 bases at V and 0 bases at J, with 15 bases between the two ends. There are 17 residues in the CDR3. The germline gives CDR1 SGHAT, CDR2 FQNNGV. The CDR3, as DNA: TGTGCCAGCAGCTTTCCAGTGGTGCCTAGCTCCTACAATGAGCAGTTCTTC. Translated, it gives CASSFPVVPSSYNEQFF.

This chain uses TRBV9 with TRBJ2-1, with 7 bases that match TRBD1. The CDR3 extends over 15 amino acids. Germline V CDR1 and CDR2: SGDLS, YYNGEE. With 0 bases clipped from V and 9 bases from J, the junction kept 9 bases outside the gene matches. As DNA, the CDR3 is TGTGCCAGCAGCGTAGTGGCACAGGGGTTTGCTGAGCAGTTCTTC. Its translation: CASSVVAQGFAEQFF. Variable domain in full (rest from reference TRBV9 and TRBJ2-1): DSGVTQTPKHLITATGQRVTLRCSPRSGDLSVYWYQQSLDQGLQFLIQYYNGEERAKGNILERFSAQQFPDLHSELNLSSLELGDSALYFCASSVVAQGFAEQFFGPGTRLTVL.

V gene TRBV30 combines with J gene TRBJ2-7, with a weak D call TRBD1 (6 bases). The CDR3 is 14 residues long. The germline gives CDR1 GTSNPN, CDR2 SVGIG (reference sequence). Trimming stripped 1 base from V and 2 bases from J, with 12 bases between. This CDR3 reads CAWSDGDRTYEQYV. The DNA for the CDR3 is TGTGCCTGGAGTGACGGTGACAGGACCTACGAGCAGTACGTC.

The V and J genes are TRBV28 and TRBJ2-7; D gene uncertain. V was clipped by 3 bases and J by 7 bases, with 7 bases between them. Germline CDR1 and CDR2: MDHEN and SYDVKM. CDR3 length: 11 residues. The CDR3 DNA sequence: TGTGCCAGCAGTTTTCAGAGGGAGCAGTACGTC. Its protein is CASSFQREQYV.

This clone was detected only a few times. The CDR3 sequence: CASSENRDSSNTGELFF. CDR3 DNA: TGTGCCAGCAGCGAAAATAGGGACAGCTCAAACACCGGGGAGCTGTTTTTT. The V and J genes are TRBV9 and TRBJ2-2; 7 positions match TRBD1. This CDR3 region has 17 residues. In germline, CDR1 is SGDLS, CDR2 YYNGEE. The ends lost 3 bases at V and 2 bases at J; junction bases unmatched: 10.

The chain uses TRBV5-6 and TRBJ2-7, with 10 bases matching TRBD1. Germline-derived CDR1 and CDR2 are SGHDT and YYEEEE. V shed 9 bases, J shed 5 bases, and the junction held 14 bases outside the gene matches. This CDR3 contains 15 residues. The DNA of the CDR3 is TGTGCCACCGCGACCGGGACAGGGGAAATCGACGAGCAGTACTTC. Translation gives CATATGTGEIDEQYF.

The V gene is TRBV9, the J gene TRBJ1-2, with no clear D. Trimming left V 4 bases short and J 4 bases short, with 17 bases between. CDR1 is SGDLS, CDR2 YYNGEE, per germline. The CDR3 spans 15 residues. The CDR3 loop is CASSLSLTGSYGYTF. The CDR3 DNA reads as TGTGCCAGCAGCCTTAGCTTGACGGGATCCTATGGCTACACCTTC.

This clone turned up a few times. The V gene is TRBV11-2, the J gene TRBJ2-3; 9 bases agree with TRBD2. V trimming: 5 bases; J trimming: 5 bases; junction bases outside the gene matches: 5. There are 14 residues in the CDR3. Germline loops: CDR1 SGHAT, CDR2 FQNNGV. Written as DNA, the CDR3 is TGTGCCAGCAGCCCAACGACTAGCGGAGATACGCAGTATTTT. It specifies CASSPTTSGDTQYF.

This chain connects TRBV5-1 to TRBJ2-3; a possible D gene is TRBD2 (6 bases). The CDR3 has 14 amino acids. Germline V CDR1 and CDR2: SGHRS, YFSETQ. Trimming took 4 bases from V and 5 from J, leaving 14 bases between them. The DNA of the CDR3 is TGCGCCAGCAGCACCGGGACTTCGGTAGATACGCAGTATTTT. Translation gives CASSTGTSVDTQYF.

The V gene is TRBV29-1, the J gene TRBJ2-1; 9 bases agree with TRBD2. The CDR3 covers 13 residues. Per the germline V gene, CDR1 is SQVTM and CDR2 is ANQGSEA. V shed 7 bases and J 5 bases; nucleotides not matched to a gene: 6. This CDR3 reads CSARGGTNNEQFF. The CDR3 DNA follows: TGCAGCGCGCGGGGGGGCACAAACAATGAGCAGTTCTTC.